The present entry profiles one TCR beta chain with its context. Second-dose schedules of about 4 or about 12 weeks were combined. Libraries were prepared by immunoSEQ multiplex PCR; TCRdb keeps only in-frame clonotypes and omits some of them. The data show approximately 61,000 clones, with about four fifths seen just once and approximately 25% held by the top ten. The source of the sample is a study of T cell responses to AZD1222 COVID-19 vaccine. The clonotype comes from an adult who received the AZD1222 COVID-19 vaccine. This sample comprised peripheral blood, obtained 28 days after the second AZD1222 dose.

The chain's CDR3 is CASKFEQQAKNIQYF. CDR3 in DNA: TGTGCCAGCAAATTCGAACAACAAGCCAAAAACATTCAGTACTTC. V is TRBV2 and J is TRBJ2-4; D remains ambiguous. The CDR3 is 15 residues long. The V end lost 7 bases, the J end lost 0 bases, and 13 bases lay between the germline ends. In germline, CDR1 is SNHLY, CDR2 FYNNEI.